The 20 T cell receptor beta chains given below trace back to one sample, sequenced in a study of glioma-infiltrating T cells. The iRepertoire nested amplicon-rescue multiplex PCR amplified TCR alpha and beta CDR3s from RNA. One entry per CDR3 protein results from TCRdb running MiXCR on the multiplex PCR reads. The table includes more than 300,000 distinct CDR3 sequences, roughly two fifths detected once. Input material: glioma tissue, nonneoplastic brain tissue, or PBMCs (not recorded which). These receptors originate from a human donor with low-grade glioma or glioblastoma, undergoing nonglioma brain surgery, or in good health (not recorded which).

This clonotype turned up a few times. V is TRBV19 and J is TRBJ1-5; a weak D match, TRBD1 (6 bases). The CDR3 runs 14 residues. V lost 5 bases and J 4 bases, leaving 12 bases between the germline ends. Germline V CDR1 and CDR2: LNHDA, SQIVND (reference sequence). CDR3 sequence: CASSPLQGNQPQHF. The CDR3 DNA reads as TGTGCCAGTAGTCCCTTACAGGGTAATCAGCCCCAGCATTTT.

The chain uses TRBV7-2 and TRBJ2-5; D could derive from TRBD1 or TRBD2 (5 bases each). This CDR3 region has 15 residues. Germline assignment: CDR1 SGHTA and CDR2 FQGNSA. The V gene lost 1 base and the J gene lost 2 bases, with 11 bases spanning the gap. In DNA, the CDR3 is TGTGCCAGCAGCTTAGTGGGGCGGGCGCAAGAGACCCAGTACTTC. Amino acid sequence: CASSLVGRAQETQYF.

This clonotype appeared a few times. V usage is TRBV6-6 and J usage is TRBJ2-7; D gene ambiguous. Per germline, CDR1 MNHNY and CDR2 SVGAGI (reference sequence). This CDR3 is built from 14 residues. The V gene lost 5 bases and the J gene lost 2 bases, with 13 bases spanning the gap. This CDR3 reads CASSPDSNTYEQYF. CDR3 nucleotides: TGTGCCAGCAGTCCAGATAGTAACACCTACGAGCAGTACTTC.

This clonotype was counted ten times or more. The chain links TRBV27 to TRBJ1-1; TRBD1 is a possible D gene (5 bases). Germline V gene sequence: CDR1 MNHEY, CDR2 SMNVEV (reference sequence). This CDR3 contains 13 residues. Trimming shortened V by 7 bases and J by 0 bases, and 9 bases separated the two germline ends. The CDR3 is CASKVTVNTEAFF. In DNA form, the CDR3 reads TGTGCCAGCAAAGTGACAGTGAACACTGAAGCTTTCTTT.

As for this clonotype: At one of its ends the junction is not consistent with the germline gene, which may arise from a read error. V gene TRBV7-9 combines with J gene TRBJ2-5; the D gene is possibly TRBD1 (6 bases). Per germline, CDR1 SEHNR and CDR2 FQNEAQ (reference sequence). The CDR3 loop spans 15 amino acids. CDR3 in amino acids: CASILVIYRDETQYF. CDR3 nucleotides: TGTGCCAGCATCTTAGTAATCTACAGGGACGAGACCCAGTACTTC. Supplemented by reference TRBV7-9 and TRBJ2-5, the full variable domain reads DTGVSQNPRHKITKRGQNVTFRCDPISEHNRLYWYRQTLGQGPEFLTYFQNEAQLEKSRLLSDRFSAERPKGSFSTLEIQRTEQGDSAMYLCASILVIYRDETQYFGPGTRLLVL.

About this clonotype: A read error is possible here, since a much larger clone lies one base away. This chain uses TRBV25-1 with TRBJ2-5, with D perhaps TRBD1 (6 bases). The germline V and J ends were trimmed by 8 bases and 7 bases, with 17 bases remaining between them. The CDR3 sequence is 13 residues long. Per the germline V gene, CDR1 is MGHDK and CDR2 is SYGVNS. The CDR3 DNA sequence: TGTGCCAGCGGTGGGGGCCTTAGGTGGACCCAGTACTTC. Its translation is CASGGGLRWTQYF. Variable domain in full (rest from reference TRBV25-1 and TRBJ2-5): EADIYQTPRYLVIGTGKKITLECSQTMGHDKMYWYQQDPGMELHLIHYSYGVNSTEKGDLSSESTVSRIRTEHFPLTLESARPSHTSQYLCASGGGLRWTQYFGPGTRLLVL.

The chain has TRBV18 and TRBJ2-1; D gene ambiguous. CDR1 and CDR2 from the germline V gene are KGHSH and LQKENI. Trimming cost V 2 bases and J 9 bases, with 17 bases left between them. The CDR3 has 15 amino acids. The CDR3 bases are TGTGCCAGCTCACCAGGCTCTAGTTTCGTGGCTGAGCAGTTCTTC. This sequence encodes CASSPGSSFVAEQFF.

Comment on this clonotype: This may be a read error, as it is one base from a much larger clone. The chain carries TRBV28 and TRBJ1-2; D gene ambiguous. The V and J ends lost 3 bases and 3 bases respectively, with 11 bases between them. Germline assignment: CDR1 MDHEN and CDR2 SYDVKM. The CDR3 spans 14 residues. The CDR3 loop is CASSFSALDYGYTF. The CDR3 nucleotides are TGTGCCAGCAGTTTCTCGGCCCTTGACTATGGCTACACCTTC.

The rearrangement links TRBV4-3 to TRBJ2-7; D gene ambiguous. The CDR3 is 16 amino acids. Trimming pared 0 bases from V and 3 bases from J, leaving 15 bases between. Germline lookup yields CDR1 LGHNA and CDR2 YSLEER. For the CDR3, the DNA is TGCGCCAGCAGCCAAGAGCGGCTGATGATGGGCTACGAGCAGTACTTC. This codes for CASSQERLMMGYEQYF.

To note about this clonotype: A much larger clone is a single base away; this may be a read error. The V call is TRBV20-1, the J call TRBJ2-1; no clear D gene. V was clipped by 6 bases and J by 0 bases, with 15 bases between them. The germline V gene has CDR1 DFQATT and CDR2 SNEGSKA (reference sequence). The CDR3 has 15 residues. The CDR3 region is CSASAQWGSYNEQFF. DNA of the CDR3: TGCAGTGCCTCGGCCCAATGGGGCTCCTACAATGAGCAGTTCTTC.

Note on this clonotype: A much bigger clone sits one base away, suggesting this may be a read error. This chain uses TRBV6-5 with TRBJ2-7; no firm D call. The CDR3 is made up of 16 amino acids. Germline lookup yields CDR1 MNHEY and CDR2 SVGAGI. Deletions cut 2 bases from V and 10 bases from J, with 24 bases between. CDR3 in amino acids: CASSYHGTISKNTQYF. The CDR3 DNA sequence: TGTGCCAGCAGTTACCACGGCACAATTTCCAAAAACACTCAGTACTTC.

Remarks on this clonotype: This could be a read error, since a much larger clone is one nucleotide away. The V gene is TRBV20-1, the J gene TRBJ2-3, with a tentative D call TRBD2 (6 bases). Trimming removed 3 bases from V and 4 bases from J, with 17 bases in between. Germline CDR1 DFQATT, CDR2 SNEGSKA (reference sequence). The CDR3 length is 15 residues. The DNA of the CDR3 is TGCAGTGCTAGTACCAATCGCGGGAAGTCAGATACGCAGTATTTT. Its protein is CSASTNRGKSDTQYF.

The rearrangement links TRBV27 to TRBJ2-5; the match to TRBD2 covers 13 bases. CDR3 length equals 17 residues. CDR1 MNHEY and CDR2 SMNVEV come from the germline V gene (reference sequence). Losses at the gene ends were 2 bases for V and 11 bases for J; bases not matched to a gene: 14. CDR3 sequence (DNA): TGTGCCAGCAGTTTAAAAGGTACTAGCGGGAGGGACAATGAGCAGTACTTC. Protein sequence: CASSLKGTSGRDNEQYF.

This clonotype was counted a few times. CDR3 sequence (DNA): TGCAGTGCCAAACTCAGCGGGAGGGACTCCTACGAGCAGTACTTC. The encoded protein is CSAKLSGRDSYEQYF. This chain connects TRBV20-1 to TRBJ2-7; 10 positions agree with TRBD2. The CDR3 is 15 residues long. The V gene end was trimmed by 6 bases and the J gene end by 0 bases; junction bases not matched to a gene: 8. The germline V gene has CDR1 DFQATT and CDR2 SNEGSKA (reference sequence).

As for this clonotype: A much larger clone lies a single base off, so this may be a read error. V usage is TRBV25-1 and J usage is TRBJ1-2; 7 nucleotides align to TRBD1. CDR1 is MGHDK and CDR2 is SYGVNS in the germline V gene. V shed 5 bases and J 4 bases; nucleotides not matched to a gene: 10. CDR3 size: 15 residues. The CDR3 bases are TGTGCCAGCAGTAACCGGGACAGTCATTTCTATGGCTACACCTTC. Protein product: CASSNRDSHFYGYTF.

This clonotype was recorded at least ten times. The chain links TRBV6-2 or TRBV6-3 to TRBJ2-1, with 7 bases aligning to TRBD1. This CDR3 spans 15 amino acids. In germline, CDR1 is MNHEY, CDR2 SVGEGT. The J segment lost 4 bases and the V segment lost 2 bases, leaving 5 bases of the junction unmatched. CDR3 protein: CASSYAPGGYNEQFF. CDR3 DNA sequence: TGTGCCAGCAGTTACGCCCCAGGGGGATACAATGAGCAGTTCTTC.

The chain employs TRBV20-1 and TRBJ2-4; D call uncertain. The CDR3 totals 13 residues. Germline-derived CDR1 and CDR2 are DFQATT and SNEGSKA (reference sequence). The germline V and J ends were trimmed by 8 bases and 6 bases, with 17 bases remaining between them. The CDR3 loop reads CSFTQWDRNIQYF. DNA for the CDR3: TGCAGTTTCACGCAATGGGATAGAAACATTCAGTACTTC.

Comment on this clonotype: A read error may explain this, as a much larger clone is one base away. The CDR3 loop reads CASRGHRNPDDEQFF. The CDR3 coding sequence is TGTGCCAGCAGAGGACACCGGAATCCGGACGATGAGCAGTTCTTC. The chain has TRBV27 and TRBJ2-1, with D possibly TRBD1 on 5 matching bases. Germline lookup yields CDR1 MNHEY and CDR2 SMNVEV (reference sequence). CDR3 size: 15 residues. Trimming left V 6 bases short and J 8 bases short, with 20 bases between.

The chain carries TRBV6-5 and TRBJ2-6, with D perhaps matching TRBD1 (5 bases). CDR3 length equals 16 residues. Germline CDR1 reads MNHEY; CDR2 reads SVGAGI. The V and J ends lost 0 bases and 0 bases respectively, with 6 bases between them. CDR3 nucleotide sequence: TGTGCCAGCAGTTACTCGACAGCCTCTGGGGCCAACGTCCTGACTTTC. It yields the protein CASSYSTASGANVLTF.

In this sample, this clonotype turned up a few times. The chain is built from TRBV7-2 and TRBJ2-1; possibly TRBD1 for D (6 bases). V lost 6 bases and J lost 0, with 9 bases in between. The CDR3 totals 14 residues. Germline CDR1 reads SGHTA; CDR2 reads FQGNSA. The CDR3 region has the DNA TGTGCCAGCAGTTCAGGGGCCTCCTACAATGAGCAGTTCTTC. This codes for CASSSGASYNEQFF.